What follows are 24 T cell receptor beta chains derived from one specimen sequenced in a study of a mutant IDH1 vaccine in newly diagnosed glioma. The protocol was immunoSEQ multiplex PCR, while the TCRdb copy is restricted to in-frame clones and leaves out a portion. The sample holds around 32,000 clones; about 82% are singletons and the top ten take 3% to 4%. These TCRs are of unknown antigen specificity. The time point is: week 35, safety follow-up. Doses consisted of 300 ug of mutant IDH1 20-mer peptide each, paired with topical imiquimod. This specimen was PBMCs, taken from a glioma patient whose treatment included an IDH1 peptide vaccine. The receptors originated from a man aged 35 to 55 with glioma. Some clones in this sample may be carry-over from other donors' samples.

The V gene is TRBV9, the J gene TRBJ2-3; D might be TRBD1 or TRBD2, each matching 6 bases. The germline V gene has CDR1 SGDLS and CDR2 YYNGEE. The V end lost 2 bases, the J end lost 6 bases, and 16 bases lay between the germline ends. The CDR3 has 15 amino acids. In DNA, the CDR3 is TGTGCCAGCAGCGTCGGGGGCCCTGGTAGTGATACGCAGTATTTT. Amino acid sequence: CASSVGGPGSDTQYF.

The CDR3 region has the DNA TGTGCCAGCAGCTTGGTGTCTAGCGGGGGGTTACCCCAGTACTTC. The encoded protein is CASSLVSSGGLPQYF. The genes are TRBV5-6 and TRBJ2-5, with 11 bases aligning to TRBD2. CDR1 SGHDT and CDR2 YYEEEE come from the germline V gene. The J segment lost 9 bases and the V segment lost 0 bases, leaving 7 bases of the junction unmatched. The CDR3 extends over 15 amino acids.

The chain combines TRBV7-6 with TRBJ1-2; a possible D gene is TRBD1 (5 bases). The CDR3 length is 16 residues. Per the germline V gene, CDR1 is SGHVS and CDR2 is FNYEAQ. V gave up 5 bases and J gave up 4 bases, with 20 bases separating them. CDR3 sequence: CASSPGGDAPFYGYTF. In nucleotides, the CDR3 is TGTGCCAGCAGCCCAGGTGGGGACGCACCCTTCTATGGCTACACCTTC.

This chain links TRBV5-1 with TRBJ2-3; D is unresolved. The CDR3 spans 15 residues. V lost 4 bases and J 2 bases, leaving 14 bases between the germline ends. Germline CDR1 and CDR2: SGHRS and YFSETQ. The CDR3 nucleotides are TGCGCCAGCAGCCCGGCGAATGGTTACACAGATACGCAGTATTTT. Translation: CASSPANGYTDTQYF. Filled out from reference TRBV5-1 and TRBJ2-3, the complete variable domain reads KAGVTQTPRYLIKTRGQQVTLSCSPISGHRSVSWYQQTPGQGLQFLFEYFSETQRNKGNFPGRFSGRQFSNSRSEMNVSTLELGDSALYLCASSPANGYTDTQYFGPGTRLTVL.

The rearrangement uses TRBV11-3 and TRBJ2-7; D gene uncertain. The germline gives CDR1 SGHNT, CDR2 YENEEA. The CDR3 consists of 14 residues. Trimming cost V 7 bases and J 2 bases, with 15 bases left between them. The CDR3 is CASTQQGKPYEQYF. The DNA for the CDR3 is TGTGCCAGCACCCAACAAGGGAAACCCTACGAGCAGTACTTC.

The chain combines TRBV5-4 with TRBJ1-3; TRBD1 matches at 7 bases. The CDR3 extends over 14 amino acids. Germline CDR1 reads SGHNT; CDR2 reads YYREEE (reference sequence). V was pared by 3 bases and J by 0 bases, with 0 bases of the junction left unmatched. For the CDR3, the DNA is TGTGCCAGCAGCTCAGGGGGCTCTGGAAACACCATATATTTT. This gives the protein CASSSGGSGNTIYF.

The V call is TRBV27, the J call TRBJ1-6; D possibly corresponds to TRBD1 (6 bases). The CDR3 sequence is 14 residues long. CDR1 and CDR2 (germline): MNHEY, SMNVEV (reference sequence). V was cut by 3 bases and J by 10 bases, with 13 bases left in between. The CDR3: CASSLNRVGSPLHF. The CDR3 DNA reads TGTGCCAGCAGTTTGAACAGGGTGGGGTCACCCCTCCACTTT.

In this sample, this clone turned up a few times. The CDR3 region is CASSPTGIETQYF. The CDR3 DNA reads TGTGCCAGCAGCCCGACAGGGATTGAGACCCAGTACTTC. This sequence joins TRBV9 and TRBJ2-5; 7 bases align to TRBD1. In germline, CDR1 is SGDLS, CDR2 YYNGEE. The length of the CDR3 is 13 residues. V gave up 4 bases and J gave up 5 bases; unmatched junction bases: 5. Filled out from reference TRBV9 and TRBJ2-5, the complete variable domain reads DSGVTQTPKHLITATGQRVTLRCSPRSGDLSVYWYQQSLDQGLQFLIQYYNGEERAKGNILERFSAQQFPDLHSELNLSSLELGDSALYFCASSPTGIETQYFGPGTRLLVL.

The chain recombines TRBV27 with TRBJ1-5; weak D call: TRBD1 (5 bases). The CDR3 extends over 14 amino acids. V was cut by 2 bases and J by 6 bases, with 11 bases left in between. Germline V gives CDR1 MNHEY, CDR2 SMNVEV (reference sequence). CDR3 sequence reads: CASSLRGAVQPQHF. DNA for the CDR3: TGTGCCAGCAGTTTAAGAGGGGCCGTTCAGCCCCAGCATTTT.

The J gene is TRBJ2-5, the V gene TRBV14; D is ambiguous. In germline, CDR1 is SGHDN, CDR2 FVKESK. V lost 4 bases to trimming and J lost 4 bases, with 13 bases between them. CDR3 length: 14 residues. CDR3 sequence (DNA): TGTGCCAGCAGCCTAAGGGCAGGTCGAGAGACCCAGTACTTC. Translated: CASSLRAGRETQYF.

This clone has only one observation. J is TRBJ2-6 and V is TRBV27; D is unclear. CDR3 length: 16 amino acids. Germline values: CDR1 MNHEY, CDR2 SMNVEV (reference sequence). The V end was cut by 2 bases, the J end by 0 bases, with 8 bases between. The CDR3 DNA is TGTGCCAGCAGTTTAAGACTCTTCTCTGGGGCCAACGTCCTGACTTTC. Protein product: CASSLRLFSGANVLTF.

The rearrangement joins TRBV7-2 to TRBJ1-2, with TRBD1 matching 9 bases. Germline trimming cut 4 bases from V and 6 bases from J; bases unmatched to any gene: 6. This CDR3 has 14 amino acids. The germline V gene has CDR1 SGHTA and CDR2 FQGNSA. The CDR3 protein is CASSSGTGTNGYTF. CDR3 sequence (DNA): TGTGCCAGCAGCTCCGGGACAGGGACGAATGGCTACACCTTC.

V and J are TRBV11-2 and TRBJ2-7; tentatively, D is TRBD2 (5 bases). This CDR3 spans 15 amino acids. Germline V gene sequence: CDR1 SGHAT, CDR2 FQNNGV. With 5 bases removed from V and 0 bases from J, the gap between germline ends came to 14 bases. DNA of the CDR3: TGTGCCAGCAGCGCCTATTTACGGGACTCCTACGAGCAGTACTTC. This sequence encodes CASSAYLRDSYEQYF.

V usage is TRBV10-1 and J usage is TRBJ2-3; 10 bases are a match to TRBD2. The J segment lost 0 bases and the V segment lost 3 bases, leaving 9 bases of the junction unmatched. The CDR3 is made up of 18 amino acids. CDR1 is WNHNN, CDR2 SYGVQD, per germline (reference sequence). This CDR3 reads CASSDEAGGARSTDTQYF. The CDR3 DNA follows: TGCGCCAGCAGTGACGAAGCGGGGGGGGCCAGGAGCACAGATACGCAGTATTTT.

The chain joins TRBV4-2 to TRBJ2-7, with TRBD2 identical over 10 bases. J was trimmed by 0 bases and V by 1 base; bases with no gene match: 0. CDR1 and CDR2 (germline): LGHNA, YNFKEQ. This CDR3 is built from 15 residues. In DNA, the CDR3 is TGTGCCAGCAGCCAAGGACTAGCGGGCTCCTACGAGCAGTACTTC. This encodes CASSQGLAGSYEQYF.

V gene TRBV19 combines with J gene TRBJ2-7; D may be TRBD1 (6 bases). Germline V gene lookup returns CDR1 LNHDA and CDR2 SQIVND (reference sequence). Trimming left V 5 bases short and J 1 base short, with 15 bases between. CDR3 length: 15 amino acids. This CDR3 is CASSPIDRSSYEQYF. Written as DNA, the CDR3 is TGTGCCAGTAGTCCAATCGACAGGTCGTCCTACGAGCAGTACTTC.

The V call is TRBV29-1, the J call TRBJ2-1; 9 bases fit TRBD1. The CDR3 loop spans 16 amino acids. CDR1 SQVTM and CDR2 ANQGSEA come from the germline V gene. The trim removed 6 bases at V and 10 bases at J, leaving 19 bases unmatched. CDR3 DNA sequence: TGCAGCGTCGGAGCCCTCCGTGTCGGACAGGGGAACGAGCAGTTCTTC. This codes for CSVGALRVGQGNEQFF.

In its sample, this clone was seen once. This chain links TRBV21-1 with TRBJ2-7; TRBD1, the D gene given by the table, was not confirmed from the DNA. TRBV21-1 is a recognized pseudogene. The CDR3 loop spans 17 amino acids. CDR3 in DNA: TGTGCCAGCAACGTGGGAAAGGTGACAGACTTTTCCTACGAGCAGTACTTC. The encoded protein is CASNVGKVTDFSYEQYF.

The chain uses TRBV7-9 and TRBJ1-5, with D uncertain. V lost 1 base to trimming and J lost 3 bases, with 7 bases between them. There are 14 residues in the CDR3. The germline CDR1 and CDR2 sequences are SEHNR and FQNEAQ (reference sequence). The CDR3 DNA reads as TGTGCCAGCAGCTTAGGGGTTTCCAATCAGCCCCAGCATTTT. Translation: CASSLGVSNQPQHF.

This chain connects TRBV4-2 to TRBJ2-4; 10 bases line up with TRBD2. The CDR3 has 17 residues. CDR1 and CDR2 (germline): LGHNA, YNFKEQ. V lost 8 bases, J lost 0 bases, and 10 bases stayed unmatched. CDR3 in amino acids: CASSPITSGVAKNIQYF. The CDR3 DNA sequence: TGTGCCAGCTCCCCAATAACTAGCGGGGTAGCCAAAAACATTCAGTACTTC.

In DNA form, the CDR3 reads TGTGCCAGCAGCTTGGATGGTAGCGGGGGTGTTTACGAGCAGTACTTC. Amino acids: CASSLDGSGGVYEQYF. The rearrangement uses TRBV5-4 and TRBJ2-7, with 9 bases aligning to TRBD2. The CDR3 sequence is 16 residues long. With V trimmed by 0 bases and J by 4 bases, 8 bases remained unmatched. The germline V gene has CDR1 SGHNT and CDR2 YYREEE (reference sequence).

V is TRBV29-1 and J is TRBJ2-7; 8 nucleotides line up with TRBD1. The ends lost 4 bases at V and 2 bases at J; junction bases unmatched: 7. The CDR3 is 14 residues long. The germline V gene encodes CDR1 SQVTM and CDR2 ANQGSEA. CDR3 nucleotides: TGCAGCGTTGTCCGGGCAGGGGGCACCTACGAGCAGTACTTC. It translates to CSVVRAGGTYEQYF.

This clone was seen a handful of times. The chain couples TRBV30 to TRBJ1-2, with D unresolved. Trimming pared 1 base from V and 4 bases from J, leaving 7 bases between. Germline CDR1 GTSNPN, CDR2 SVGIG (reference sequence). The CDR3 covers 12 residues. The CDR3 nucleotides read TGTGCCTGGAGTGCTAGACTCTATGGCTACACCTTC. This encodes CAWSARLYGYTF.

V and J are TRBV21-1 and TRBJ1-4; the table gives TRBD1 as D, unverified against the DNA. TRBV21-1 has pseudogene status. The CDR3 contains 16 residues. CDR3 in DNA: TGTGCCAGCAGCAAACCCCGGAACAGGGGCCGAGGAAAACTGTTTTTT. The encoded protein is CASSKPRNRGRGKLFF.